There are many counts of the clone carrying this T cell receptor beta chain. What it binds is not known. It was 5'RACE with constant-segment primers that produced the TCR alpha and TCR beta cDNA libraries, which carried sample barcodes and UMIs. TCRdb reprocessed the 5' RACE reads with MiXCR, giving one entry per CDR3 protein. Of roughly 340,000 distinct CDR3 sequences listed, roughly 15% are singletons. With 7 bases removed from V and 10 bases from J, the gap between germline ends came to 14 bases. CDR1 and CDR2 from the germline V gene are MNHEY and SVGAGI. The length of the CDR3 is 12 residues. These data belong to a study of T-cell memory formation after mild COVID-19. Study-wide points: Clones that contracted from day 15 to 85 had balanced CD4/CD8; later expanders were CD4+ biased.

This sequence originates from a man aged 18 to 35 who had mild COVID-19 (a few samples of this study predate the infection). Cell type and time point are not known. V and J are TRBV6-5 and TRBJ2-1; no reliable D call. Material for sequencing was PBMCs or a T cell subset sorted from them (not recorded which). CDR3 sequence: CASISRADEQFF. The CDR3 DNA follows: TGTGCCAGCATTTCCCGGGCCGACGAGCAGTTCTTC.